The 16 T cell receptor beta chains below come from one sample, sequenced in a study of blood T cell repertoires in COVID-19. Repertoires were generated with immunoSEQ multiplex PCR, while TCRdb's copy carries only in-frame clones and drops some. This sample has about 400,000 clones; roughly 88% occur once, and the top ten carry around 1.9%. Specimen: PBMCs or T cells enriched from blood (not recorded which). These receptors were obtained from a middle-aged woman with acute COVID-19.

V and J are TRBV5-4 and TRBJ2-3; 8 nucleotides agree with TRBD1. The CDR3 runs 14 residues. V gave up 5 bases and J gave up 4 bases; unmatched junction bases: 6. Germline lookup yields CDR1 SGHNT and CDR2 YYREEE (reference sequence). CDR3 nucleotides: TGTGCCAGCAGGCCGGACAGGGAGGCAGATACGCAGTATTTT. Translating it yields CASRPDREADTQYF.

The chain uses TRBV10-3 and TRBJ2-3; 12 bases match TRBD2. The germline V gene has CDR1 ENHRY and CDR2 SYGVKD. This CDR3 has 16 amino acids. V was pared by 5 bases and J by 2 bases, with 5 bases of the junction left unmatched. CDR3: CAISPRLAGDTDTQYF. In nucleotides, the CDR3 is TGTGCCATCAGTCCCCGACTAGCGGGGGACACAGATACGCAGTATTTT.

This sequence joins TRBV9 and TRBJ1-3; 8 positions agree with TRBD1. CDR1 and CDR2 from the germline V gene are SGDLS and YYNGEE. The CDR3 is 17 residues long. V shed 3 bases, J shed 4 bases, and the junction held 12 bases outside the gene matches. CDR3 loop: CASSATGAHYSGNTIYF. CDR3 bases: TGTGCCAGCAGCGCGACAGGGGCGCATTATTCCGGAAACACCATATATTTT.

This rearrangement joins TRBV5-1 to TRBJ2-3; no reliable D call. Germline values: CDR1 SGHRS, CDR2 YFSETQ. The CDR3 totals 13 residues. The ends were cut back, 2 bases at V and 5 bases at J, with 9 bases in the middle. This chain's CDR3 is CASSLTDLDTQYF. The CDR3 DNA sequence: TGCGCCAGCAGCTTAACAGATTTAGATACGCAGTATTTT.

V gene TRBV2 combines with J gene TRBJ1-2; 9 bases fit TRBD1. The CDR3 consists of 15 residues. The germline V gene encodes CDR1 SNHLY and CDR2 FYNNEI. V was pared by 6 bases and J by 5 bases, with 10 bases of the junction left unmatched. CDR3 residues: CASSASMGQGYGYTF. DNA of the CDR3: TGTGCCAGCAGCGCCTCCATGGGACAGGGTTATGGCTACACCTTC.

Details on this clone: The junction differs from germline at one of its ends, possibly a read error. CDR3 loop: CASSLGGQRLF. Written as DNA, the CDR3 is TGTGCCAGCAGTCTCGGAGGACAGCGACTATTC. V usage is TRBV6-2 or TRBV6-3 and J usage is TRBJ1-2, with D possibly TRBD1 on 6 matching bases. Germline CDR1 MNHEY, CDR2 SVGEGT. The CDR3 totals 11 residues.

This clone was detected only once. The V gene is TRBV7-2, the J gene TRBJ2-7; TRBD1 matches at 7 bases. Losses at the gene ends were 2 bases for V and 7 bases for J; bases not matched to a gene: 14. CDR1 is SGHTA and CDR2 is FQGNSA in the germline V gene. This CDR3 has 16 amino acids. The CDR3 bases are TGTGCCAGCAGCTTACAGGGTCGGCAGGGGGTCGTTGAGCAGTACTTC. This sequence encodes CASSLQGRQGVVEQYF.

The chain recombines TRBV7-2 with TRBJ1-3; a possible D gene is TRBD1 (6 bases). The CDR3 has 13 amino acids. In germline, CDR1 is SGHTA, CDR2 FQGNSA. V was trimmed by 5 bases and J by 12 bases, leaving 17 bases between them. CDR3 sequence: CASSASGRGIIYF. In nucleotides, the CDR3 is TGTGCCAGCAGCGCGTCTGGCAGGGGAATCATATATTTT. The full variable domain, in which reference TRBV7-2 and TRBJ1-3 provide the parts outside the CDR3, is GAGVSQSPSNKVTEKGKDVELRCDPISGHTALYWYRQSLGQGLEFLIYFQGNSAPDKSGLPSDRFSAERTGGSVSTLTIQRTQQEDSAVYLCASSASGRGIIYFGEGSWLTVV.

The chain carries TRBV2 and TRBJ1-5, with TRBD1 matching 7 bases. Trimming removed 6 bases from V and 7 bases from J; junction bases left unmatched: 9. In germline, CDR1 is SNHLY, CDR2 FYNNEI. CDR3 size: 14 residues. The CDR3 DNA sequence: TGTGCCAGCAGGGCCGACAGGGTCGAACAGCCCCAGCATTTT. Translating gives CASRADRVEQPQHF. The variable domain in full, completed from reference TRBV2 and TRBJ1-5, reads EPEVTQTPSHQVTQMGQEVILRCVPISNHLYFYWYRQILGQKVEFLVSFYNNEISEKSEIFDDQFSVERPDGSNFTLKIRSTKLEDSAMYFCASRADRVEQPQHFGDGTRLSIL.

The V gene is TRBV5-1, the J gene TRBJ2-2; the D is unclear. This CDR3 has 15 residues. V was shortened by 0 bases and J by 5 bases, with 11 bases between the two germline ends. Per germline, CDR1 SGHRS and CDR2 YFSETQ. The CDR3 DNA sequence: TGCGCCAGCAGCTTGGGAGGTATCGGGACCGGGGAGCTGTTTTTT. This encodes CASSLGGIGTGELFF.

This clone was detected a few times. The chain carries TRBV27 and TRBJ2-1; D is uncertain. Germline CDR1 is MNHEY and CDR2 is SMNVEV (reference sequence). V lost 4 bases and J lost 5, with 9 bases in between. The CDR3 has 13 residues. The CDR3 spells CASSSNADNEQFF. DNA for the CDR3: TGTGCCAGCAGTTCCAATGCAGACAATGAGCAGTTCTTC.

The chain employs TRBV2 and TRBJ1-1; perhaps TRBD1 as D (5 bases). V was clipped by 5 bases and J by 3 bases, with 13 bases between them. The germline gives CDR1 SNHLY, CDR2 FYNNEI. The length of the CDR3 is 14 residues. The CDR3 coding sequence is TGTGCCAGCAGTTTTCGCGCAGGGTACACTGAAGCTTTCTTT. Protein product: CASSFRAGYTEAFF.

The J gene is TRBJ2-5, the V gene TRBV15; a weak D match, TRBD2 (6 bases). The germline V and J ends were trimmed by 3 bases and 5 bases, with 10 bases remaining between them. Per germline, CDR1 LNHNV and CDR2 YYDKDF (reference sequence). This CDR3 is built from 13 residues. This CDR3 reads CATSSEGRETQYF. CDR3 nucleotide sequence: TGTGCCACCAGCAGCGAGGGGAGGGAGACCCAGTACTTC.

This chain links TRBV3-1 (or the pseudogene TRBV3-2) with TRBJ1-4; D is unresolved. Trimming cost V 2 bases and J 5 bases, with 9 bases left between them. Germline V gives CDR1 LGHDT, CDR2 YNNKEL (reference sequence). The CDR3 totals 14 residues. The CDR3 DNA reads TGTGCCAGCAGCCAACCAGCTAGAAATGAAAAACTGTTTTTT. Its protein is CASSQPARNEKLFF.

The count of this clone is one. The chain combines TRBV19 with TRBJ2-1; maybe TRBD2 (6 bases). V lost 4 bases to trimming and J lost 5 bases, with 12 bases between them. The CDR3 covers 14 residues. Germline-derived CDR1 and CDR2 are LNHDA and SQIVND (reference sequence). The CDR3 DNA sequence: TGTGCCAGTAGTAGCGGACTATTAAACAATGAGCAGTTCTTC. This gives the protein CASSSGLLNNEQFF.

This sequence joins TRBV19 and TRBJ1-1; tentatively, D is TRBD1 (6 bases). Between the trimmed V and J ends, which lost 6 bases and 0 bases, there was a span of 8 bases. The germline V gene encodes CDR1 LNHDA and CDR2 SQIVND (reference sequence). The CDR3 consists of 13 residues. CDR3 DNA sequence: TGTGCCAGTAGGACAGGACTGAACACTGAAGCTTTCTTT. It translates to CASRTGLNTEAFF.